This is a list of T cell receptor beta chains from one sample in a study of blood T cell repertoires in COVID-19. Generated by immunoSEQ multiplex PCR, the TCRdb table keeps only in-frame clones and is missing some. The sample records 350,000 to 450,000 clones, 89% being singletons. The specimen was PBMCs or T cells enriched from blood (not recorded which). The origin of the receptors is a woman aged 30 to 39 who had recovered from COVID-19. The CDR3 runs from the conserved cysteine through the conserved F or W. The D gene is left open where the match is weak. Not all rows give a size; the values are once, few, many and, for expanded clones, a class.

clone_size d_call j_call v_call cdr3_nt cdr3_aa
- - TRBJ1-5 TRBV30 TGTGCCTGGAGTTCAGGACAGCATCAGCCCCAGCATTTT CAWSSGQHQPQHF
once TRBD1 TRBJ2-3 TRBV24-1 TGTGCCACCAGTGACGGGACAGGGCTCACAGATACGCAGTATTTT CATSDGTGLTDTQYF
- - TRBJ1-1 TRBV3-1/TRBV3-2 TGTGCCAGCAGCCAAGAATTGGCCAGGAACACTGAAGCTTTCTTT CASSQELARNTEAFF
once TRBD1 TRBJ1-1 TRBV7-9 TGTGCCAGCAGCATAGGGACAGGGCCTTTGGAGACTGAAGCTTTCTTT CASSIGTGPLETEAFF
few TRBD1 TRBJ2-1 TRBV24-1 TGTGCCACCAGTGACCCTAAGGGGGCGGCGAGCAATGAGCAGTTCTTC CATSDPKGAASNEQFF
- - TRBJ2-2 TRBV27 TGTGCCAGCAGTTTACCCTACACCGGGGAGCTGTTTTTT CASSLPYTGELFF
- TRBD1 TRBJ1-6 TRBV6-6 TGTGCCAGCAGTTACCGGCATGGACAGGAGGGCTCACCCCTCCACTTT CASSYRHGQEGSPLHF
many TRBD2 TRBJ2-3 TRBV28 TGTGCCAGCAGGAAACCAGGACTAGCGGGGAGCACAGATACGCAGTATTTT CASRKPGLAGSTDTQYF
- - TRBJ1-1 TRBV3-1/TRBV3-2 TGTGCCAGCAGCCAGTACGAAGGGAGGGCAAGGACTGAAGCTTTCTTT CASSQYEGRARTEAFF
- - TRBJ2-1 TRBV19 TGTGCCAGTAGTATGCGGGCGAAGGATGAGCAGTTCTTC CASSMRAKDEQFF
- - TRBJ1-5 TRBV27 TGTGCCAGCAGTTCCCTCCTCAATCAGCCCCAGCATTTT CASSSLLNQPQHF
- TRBD1 TRBJ1-3 TRBV18 TGTGCCAGCTCACGAGACAGGGGGTCAGTCTCTGGAAACACCATATATTTT CASSRDRGSVSGNTIYF
- TRBD1 TRBJ2-7 TRBV4-3 TGCGCCAGCAGCCAGGGCGCACAGGGGGCAGTCGACGAGCAGTACTTC CASSQGAQGAVDEQYF
once - TRBJ2-2 TRBV30 TGTGCCTGGAGACGAGGGGGTACCGGGGAGCTGTTTTTT CAWRRGGTGELFF
- TRBD2 TRBJ2-5 TRBV13 TGTGCCAGCAGCCCCAAACGACGGGGCCGGGGGGTGGAGACCCAGTACTTC CASSPKRRGRGVETQYF
- - TRBJ2-3 TRBV19 TGTGCCAGTAGTATAGGGGGGGGCTCCGGAGATACGCAGTATTTT CASSIGGGSGDTQYF